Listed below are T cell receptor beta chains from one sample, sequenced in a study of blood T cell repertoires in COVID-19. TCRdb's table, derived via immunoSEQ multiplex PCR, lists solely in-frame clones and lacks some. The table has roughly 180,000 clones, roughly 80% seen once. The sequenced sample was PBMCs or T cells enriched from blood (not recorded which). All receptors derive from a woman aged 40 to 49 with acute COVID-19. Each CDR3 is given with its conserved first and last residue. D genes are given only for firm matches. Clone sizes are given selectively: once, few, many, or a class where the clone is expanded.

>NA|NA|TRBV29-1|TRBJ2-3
TGCAGCGCCAGGGGATCCCGCACAGATACGCAGTATTTT
CSARGSRTDTQYF
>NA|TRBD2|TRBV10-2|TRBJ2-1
TGCGCCAGCAGTGATACGTCTAGCGGACTAGGGTATGAGCAGTTCTTC
CASSDTSSGLGYEQFF
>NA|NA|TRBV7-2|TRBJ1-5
TGTGCCAGCAGCTTAGTTGCTGGGGCAGGCAATCAGCCCCAGCATTTT
CASSLVAGAGNQPQHF
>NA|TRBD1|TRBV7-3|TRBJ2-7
TGTGCCAGCAGCTCCACAGGGGGCGGCGAGCAGTACTTC
CASSSTGGGEQYF
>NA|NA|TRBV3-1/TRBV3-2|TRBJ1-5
TGTGCCAGCAGCCAAGGTAGTGGGGAGGGTCAGCCCCAGCATTTT
CASSQGSGEGQPQHF
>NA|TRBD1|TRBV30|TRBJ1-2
TGTGCCTGGAGCCCACCCGACAGGGAAAGCTATGGCTACACCTTC
CAWSPPDRESYGYTF
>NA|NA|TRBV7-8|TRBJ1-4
TGTGCCAGCAGCCCATCCGGGGGGCCTAATGAAAAACTGTTTTTT
CASSPSGGPNEKLFF
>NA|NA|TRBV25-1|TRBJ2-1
TGTGCCAGCAGAGTCTCACCGAGCTCCTACAATGAGCAGTTCTTC
CASRVSPSSYNEQFF
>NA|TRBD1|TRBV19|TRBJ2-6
TGTGCCAGTAGTACCAGTTGGACAGGGCGGTCTGGGGCCAACGTCCTGACTTTC
CASSTSWTGRSGANVLTF
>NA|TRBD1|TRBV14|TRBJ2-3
TGTGCCAGCAGCCACTACCGAGAGGACAGGCTGGGGGATACGCAGTATTTT
CASSHYREDRLGDTQYF
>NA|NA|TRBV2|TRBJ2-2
TGTGCCAGCAGTGTCGTGCTCGAGGGCGGGGAGCTGTTTTTT
CASSVVLEGGELFF
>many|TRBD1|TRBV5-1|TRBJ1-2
TGCGCCAGCAGCTTGGGACCGGGACAGGATCATGGCTACACCTTC
CASSLGPGQDHGYTF
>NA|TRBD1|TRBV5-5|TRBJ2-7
TGTGCCAGCAGCCCGACAGGGGGACCCTACGAGCAGTACTTC
CASSPTGGPYEQYF
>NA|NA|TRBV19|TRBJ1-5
TGTGCCAGTAGTATAGATTGGGCGAATCAGCCCCAGCATTTT
CASSIDWANQPQHF
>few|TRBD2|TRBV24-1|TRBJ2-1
TGTGCCACCAGTGACCCAGCGGGAGAGGCCAATGAGCAGTTCTTC
CATSDPAGEANEQFF
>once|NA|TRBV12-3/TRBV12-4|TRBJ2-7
TGTGCCAGCACCATCGGACTATCCTACGAGCAGTACTTC
CASTIGLSYEQYF
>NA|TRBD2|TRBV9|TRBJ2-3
TGTGCCAGCAGCCCCCACGGGAGGGATACGCAGTATTTT
CASSPHGRDTQYF
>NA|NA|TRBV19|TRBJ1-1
TGTGCCAGTAGTATATTGTCCCCCAGTCGTAACACTGAAGCTTTCTTT
CASSILSPSRNTEAFF
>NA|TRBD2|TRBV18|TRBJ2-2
TGTGCCAGCTCACTCGTTCGTCAGCGGGGACACACCGGGGAGCTGTTTTTT
CASSLVRQRGHTGELFF
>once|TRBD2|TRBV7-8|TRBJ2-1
TGTGCCAGCAGCCCACCGCCGTCGGGGGGGAGGGGTGAGCAGTTCTTC
CASSPPPSGGRGEQFF
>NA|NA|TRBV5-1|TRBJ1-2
TGCGCCAGCAGCTTGGGTCACGAACTGGGACACTCCTATGGCTACACCTTC
CASSLGHELGHSYGYTF
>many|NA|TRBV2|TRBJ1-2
TGTGCCAGCAGCGCTGAGCGTAACTATGGCTACACCTTC
CASSAERNYGYTF
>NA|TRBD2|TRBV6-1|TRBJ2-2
TGTGCCAGCAGTGAAGGGGTTAGCGGGAGCCCTCGCACCGGGGAGCTGTTTTTT
CASSEGVSGSPRTGELFF
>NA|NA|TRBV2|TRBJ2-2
TGTGCCAGTACAGCAGCCGGGGAGCTGTTTTTT
CASTAAGELFF
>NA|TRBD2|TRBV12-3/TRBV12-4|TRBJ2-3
TGTGCCAGCAGTCTGGGACTACCAGATACGCAGTATTTT
CASSLGLPDTQYF
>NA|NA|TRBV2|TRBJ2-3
TGTGCCAGCAACCTACCCCCAGATACGCAGTATTTT
CASNLPPDTQYF
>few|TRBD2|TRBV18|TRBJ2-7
TGTGCCAGCTCACTAAGGGGGCTAGCGGGAGATGGAGAGCAGTACTTC
CASSLRGLAGDGEQYF
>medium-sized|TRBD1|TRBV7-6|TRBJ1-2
TGTGCCAGCAGCCCCTACAGGGGAGTTAACTATGGCTACACCTTC
CASSPYRGVNYGYTF
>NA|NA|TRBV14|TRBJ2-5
TGTGCCAGCAGCCAAAGGTTCGGCGGTCGCCAAGAGACCCAGTACTTC
CASSQRFGGRQETQYF
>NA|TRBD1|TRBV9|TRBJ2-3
TGTGCCAGCAGCGCTCGGACAGGGCAAAATACGCAGTATTTT
CASSARTGQNTQYF
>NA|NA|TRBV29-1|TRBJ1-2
TGCAGCGTACCCGGGACTTTAGGGAGCTATGGCTACACCTTC
CSVPGTLGSYGYTF
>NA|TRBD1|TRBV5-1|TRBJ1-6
TGCGCCAGCAGCTCCGGGACAGGACGGGATTCACCCCTCCACTTT
CASSSGTGRDSPLHF
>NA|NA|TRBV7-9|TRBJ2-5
TGTGCCATCACTGGACAGATCCAAGAGACCCAGTACTTC
CAITGQIQETQYF
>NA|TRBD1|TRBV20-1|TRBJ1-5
TGCAGTGCTAGTCAGGGGGCGGGGGAGCCCCAGCATTTT
CSASQGAGEPQHF
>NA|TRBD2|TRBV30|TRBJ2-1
TGTGCCTGGAGTGTGCCTCGGGGGGAGGGCCTAGGGGAGCAGTTCTTC
CAWSVPRGEGLGEQFF
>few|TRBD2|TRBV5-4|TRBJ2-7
TGTGCCAGCAGTTTAGCGGGGACCTACGAGCAGTACTTC
CASSLAGTYEQYF
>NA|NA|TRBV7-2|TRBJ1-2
TGTGCCAGCAGCTTGGGGGGATATCCCACTGGCTACACCTTC
CASSLGGYPTGYTF
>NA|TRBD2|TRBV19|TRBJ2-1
TGTGCCAGTACCCAGGTAGCGGGAGGGGTCAATGAGCAGTTCTTC
CASTQVAGGVNEQFF
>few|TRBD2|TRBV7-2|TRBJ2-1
TGTGCCAGCAGCTTAGCCCGGGACAGGGGGACTAGCGGGGCCCGATACAATGAGCAGTTCTTC
CASSLARDRGTSGARYNEQFF
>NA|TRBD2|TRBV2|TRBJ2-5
TGTGCCAGCAGCGTCGGGGGGGTAATTCGAGAGACCCAGTACTTC
CASSVGGVIRETQYF
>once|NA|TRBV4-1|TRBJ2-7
TGCGCCAGCAGCCTGGACAGCTCCTACGAGCAGTACTTC
CASSLDSSYEQYF